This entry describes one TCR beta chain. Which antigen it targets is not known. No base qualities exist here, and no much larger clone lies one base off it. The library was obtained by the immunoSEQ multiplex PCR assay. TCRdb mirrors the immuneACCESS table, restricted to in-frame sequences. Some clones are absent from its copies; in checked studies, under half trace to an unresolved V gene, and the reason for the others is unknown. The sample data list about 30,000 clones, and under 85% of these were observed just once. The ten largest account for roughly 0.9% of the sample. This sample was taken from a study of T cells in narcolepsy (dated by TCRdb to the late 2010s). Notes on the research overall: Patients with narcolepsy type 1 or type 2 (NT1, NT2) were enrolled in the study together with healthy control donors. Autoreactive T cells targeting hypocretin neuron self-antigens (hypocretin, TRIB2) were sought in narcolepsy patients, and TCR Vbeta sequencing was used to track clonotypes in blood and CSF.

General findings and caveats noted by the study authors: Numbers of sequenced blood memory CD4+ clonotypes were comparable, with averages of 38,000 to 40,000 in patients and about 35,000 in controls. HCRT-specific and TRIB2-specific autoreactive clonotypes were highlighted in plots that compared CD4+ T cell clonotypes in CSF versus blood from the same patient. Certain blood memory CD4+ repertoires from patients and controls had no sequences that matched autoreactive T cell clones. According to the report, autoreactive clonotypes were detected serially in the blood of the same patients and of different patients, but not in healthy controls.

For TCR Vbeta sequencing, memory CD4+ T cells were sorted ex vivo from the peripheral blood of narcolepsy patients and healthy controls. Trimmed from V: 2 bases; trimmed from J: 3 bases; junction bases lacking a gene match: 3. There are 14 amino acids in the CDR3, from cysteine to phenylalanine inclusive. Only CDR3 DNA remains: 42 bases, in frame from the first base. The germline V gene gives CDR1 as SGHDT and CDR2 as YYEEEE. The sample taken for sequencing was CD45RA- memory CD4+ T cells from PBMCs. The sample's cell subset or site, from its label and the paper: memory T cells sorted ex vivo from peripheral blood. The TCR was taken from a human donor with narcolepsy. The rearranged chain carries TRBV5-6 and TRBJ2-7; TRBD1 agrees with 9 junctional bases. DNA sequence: TGTGCCAGCAGCTTCGGGGACAGGGTCTACGAGCAGTACTTC. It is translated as CASSFGDRVYEQYF.